This is a list of T cell receptor beta chains from one sample in a study of shared clonotypes between healthy human individuals. Profiled with immunoSEQ multiplex PCR; TCRdb holds only in-frame clones, not every one. The sample includes under 1,100,000 clones, around 78% of them seen just once. The sequenced sample was memory CD4+ T cells from PBMCs. The source of these receptors is a man aged 18 to 30 in good health. Some clones in this sample may be carry-over from other donors' samples. The CDR3 runs from the conserved cysteine through the conserved F or W. Each record gives: D gene, J gene, V gene, CDR3 length, clone size, CDR3 DNA, CDR3 protein. D genes are given only for firm matches. Clone size is not always given. Where it is, it says once, few, many or a class for expanded clones.

.,TRBJ1-5,TRBV28,16,once,TGTGCCAGCAGCTCCCTAATCAGGGGCAGCAATCAGCCCCAGCATTTT,CASSSLIRGSNQPQHF
TRBD2,TRBJ2-1,TRBV29-1,13,.,TGCAGCGTTGGACGACGGGGGGGAAATGAGCAGTTCTTC,CSVGRRGGNEQFF
.,TRBJ2-3,TRBV7-2,13,.,TGTGCCAGCAGCGAACGGGCCCTAGATACGCAGTATTTT,CASSERALDTQYF
.,TRBJ1-5,TRBV5-6,15,.,TGTGCCAGCAGCCGTGCAGGGGATAGCAATCAGCCCCAGCATTTT,CASSRAGDSNQPQHF
.,TRBJ2-1,TRBV5-1,14,few,TGCGCCAGCAGCTTGATAAGCCTGGAGGATGAGCAGTTCTTC,CASSLISLEDEQFF
.,TRBJ1-2,TRBV28,11,.,TGTGCCATCCGGGAGTTTGGTGGCTACACCTTC,CAIREFGGYTF
.,TRBJ1-5,TRBV2,13,.,TGTGCCAGCCACAGGGACCCGGGGAAGCCCCAGCATTTT,CASHRDPGKPQHF
.,TRBJ2-7,TRBV28,18,.,TGTGCCAGCAGTTTAAGATTGGACAGCGGAGGAACTGTCGGCGAGCAGTACTTC,CASSLRLDSGGTVGEQYF
.,TRBJ1-5,TRBV27,14,few,TGTGCCAGCAGTTTTCGGAGGGGAGATCAGCCCCAGCATTTT,CASSFRRGDQPQHF
TRBD1,TRBJ1-2,TRBV5-4,14,.,TGTGCCAGCAGCTTGCAGGGACAGGGCTATGGCTACACCTTC,CASSLQGQGYGYTF
TRBD2,TRBJ2-1,TRBV29-1,14,.,TGCAGCGTGTACAAGCGGGAGGGAGGCAATGAGCAGTTCTTC,CSVYKREGGNEQFF
.,TRBJ1-3,TRBV4-1,16,.,TGCGCCAGCAGCCAAGCTGCGGAACCCTCTGGAAACACCATATATTTT,CASSQAAEPSGNTIYF
TRBD2,TRBJ2-1,TRBV2,15,.,TGTGCCAGCAGTGCGGGACTAGCGGCTTACAATGAGCAGTTCTTC,CASSAGLAAYNEQFF
TRBD2,TRBJ2-3,TRBV11-1,18,few,TGTGCCAGCAGCTTTAAGACTAGCGGGAGGTTTGGTACAGATACGCAGTATTTT,CASSFKTSGRFGTDTQYF
TRBD1,TRBJ2-7,TRBV28,14,.,TGTGCCAGCAGTTCGGGACAGGGGGCGCGGGAGCAGTACTTC,CASSSGQGAREQYF
.,TRBJ2-2,TRBV18,13,.,TGTGCCAGCTCACCACTAAACACCGGGGAGCTGTTTTTT,CASSPLNTGELFF
.,TRBJ1-4,TRBV2,12,.,TGTGCCAGCACTCTTTCCGACGAAAAACTGTTTTTT,CASTLSDEKLFF
TRBD1,TRBJ1-2,TRBV28,12,.,TGTGCCAGCAGTTTGAACAGGGGGCCTTGCACCTTC,CASSLNRGPCTF
.,TRBJ1-2,TRBV9,13,.,TGTGCCAGCAGCGTGTCAGTTAACTATGGCTACACCTTC,CASSVSVNYGYTF
.,TRBJ1-2,TRBV30,11,.,TGTGCCTGGAGTGACGGTGATGGCTACACCTTC,CAWSDGDGYTF
.,TRBJ2-3,TRBV6-1,13,.,TGTGCCAGCAAACAAGGGTCCACAGATACGCAGTATTTT,CASKQGSTDTQYF
.,TRBJ1-2,TRBV4-2,14,.,TGTGCCAGCAGCCAAGATTGGGACAACTATGGCTACACCTTC,CASSQDWDNYGYTF
.,TRBJ1-2,TRBV4-3,16,.,TGCGCCAGCAGCTCTCGTCCCCGGACGCCGGCGGGAGGCTACACCTTC,CASSSRPRTPAGGYTF
.,TRBJ2-1,TRBV5-6,12,.,TGTGCCAGCAGCCCTACTAAAAATGAGCAGTTCTTC,CASSPTKNEQFF
.,TRBJ1-5,TRBV27,17,.,TGTGCCAGCAGTTCTGGGGGTGGCAGGGGTTACAATCAGCCCCAGCATTTT,CASSSGGGRGYNQPQHF
.,TRBJ2-4,TRBV6-1,13,few,TGTGCCAGCACCAGGGAAGCCAAAAACATTCAGTACTTC,CASTREAKNIQYF
.,TRBJ2-7,TRBV6-1,12,.,TGTGCCAGCAGGGCAGGGGCCTACGAGCAGTACTTC,CASRAGAYEQYF
TRBD2,TRBJ2-7,TRBV5-6,15,.,TGTGCCAGCAGCTGGACCGGGACTAGCGGCTACGAGCAGTACTTC,CASSWTGTSGYEQYF
TRBD1,TRBJ2-2,TRBV7-9,15,.,TGTGCCAGCAGCCCAGGACAGGGAGACACCGGGGAGCTGTTTTTT,CASSPGQGDTGELFF
.,TRBJ1-1,TRBV2,13,.,TGTGCCAGTACCGCAGACATGAACACTGAAGCTTTCTTT,CASTADMNTEAFF
.,TRBJ2-7,TRBV15,13,.,TGTGCCACCAGCCCTCGGCTGACTTTCGAGCAGTACTTC,CATSPRLTFEQYF
.,TRBJ1-2,TRBV30,12,.,TGTGCCTGGAGCGACGGAAACTATGGCTACACCTTC,CAWSDGNYGYTF
.,TRBJ2-5,TRBV6-1,13,.,TGTGCCAGCAGTGTCGGGAGTCAAGAGACCCAGTACTTC,CASSVGSQETQYF
TRBD1,TRBJ1-2,TRBV6-4,15,.,TGTGCCAGCAGTGAAAAGGGACAGGGGGCCTATGGCTACACCTTC,CASSEKGQGAYGYTF
.,TRBJ1-4,TRBV6-1,12,few,TGTGCCAGCAGTGAAATTGATGAAAAACTGTTTTTT,CASSEIDEKLFF
.,TRBJ2-1,TRBV18,13,.,TGTGCCAGCTCACCAAGGGGGACCCATGAGCAGTTCTTC,CASSPRGTHEQFF
.,TRBJ2-7,TRBV7-2,12,.,TGTGCCAGCAGCTTAATGAGCTACGAGCAGTACTTC,CASSLMSYEQYF
.,TRBJ1-1,TRBV5-1,12,.,TGCGCCAGCATGCGGGATTCCACTGAAGCTTTCTTT,CASMRDSTEAFF
.,TRBJ1-5,TRBV11-2,15,.,TGTGCCAGCAGCCGAGAGGGGTTGGGGCATCAGCCCCAGCATTTT,CASSREGLGHQPQHF
.,TRBJ2-5,TRBV5-1,16,.,TGCGCCAGCAGCCCCGGCCCCGGAGCGAGTCAAGAGACCCAGTACTTC,CASSPGPGASQETQYF
.,TRBJ2-7,TRBV28,13,.,TGTGCCAGCACAACAGATACGGGGAGGCGGACGTACTTC,CASTTDTGRRTYF